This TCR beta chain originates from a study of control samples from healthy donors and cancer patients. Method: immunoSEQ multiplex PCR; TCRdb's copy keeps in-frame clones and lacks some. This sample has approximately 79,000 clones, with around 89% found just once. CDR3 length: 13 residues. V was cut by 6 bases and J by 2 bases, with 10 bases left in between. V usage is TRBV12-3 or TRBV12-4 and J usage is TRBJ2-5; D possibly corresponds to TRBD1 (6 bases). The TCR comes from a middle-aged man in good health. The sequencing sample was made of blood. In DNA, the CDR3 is TGTGCCAGCAGACAGGGCCGGCAAGAGACCCAGTACTTC. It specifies CASRQGRQETQYF.